This T cell receptor (beta chain) emerged from a study of CD8+ T cells in alopecia areata. Extracted RNA was reverse transcribed, and the resulting cDNA served as sequencing template. Sequencing was performed with immunoSEQ multiplex PCR; in TCRdb, only in-frame clones are kept and a portion is missing. This table has around 250,000 clones, 67% appearing once. This TCR derives from a human donor with alopecia areata. The sample consisted of CD4+ T cells sorted from blood, taken at week 0.

This chain's CDR3 is CASSDMAGRFNEQFF. The CDR3 DNA follows: TGTGCCAGCAGTGACATGGCAGGGCGGTTCAATGAGCAGTTCTTC. This chain connects TRBV6-1 to TRBJ2-1, with a tentative D call TRBD1 (5 bases). Germline assignment: CDR1 MNHNS and CDR2 SASEGT. The CDR3 contains 15 residues. V lost 3 bases and J lost 6, with 15 bases in between.